These 8 T cell receptor beta chains were sequenced from one sample in a study of Ad26.COV2.S vaccination and SARS-CoV-2 variants. The data were produced by immunoSEQ multiplex PCR, yet TCRdb's version contains in-frame clones alone and is incomplete. The sample shows about 350,000 clones, less than 90% of them seen only once. Stated treatment: approximately 18 received Ad26.COV2.S at low or high dose, single or two shots; roughly 5 received placebo; per-sample allocation not given. Material that was analyzed had been drawn on day 63 after the first vaccine or placebo injection. Sequenced material: peripheral blood, taken in a trial of Ad26.COV2.S vaccine versus placebo. The receptors here all came from a person between 18 and 65 years old who received the Ad26.COV2.S COVID-19 vaccine or a placebo.

In this sample, this clone turned up once. The chain recombines TRBV5-1 with TRBJ2-1; a possible D gene is TRBD1 (6 bases). V dropped 3 bases and J dropped 6 bases, with 19 bases sitting between them. Germline-derived CDR1 and CDR2 are SGHRS and YFSETQ. The CDR3 has 16 amino acids. DNA of the CDR3: TGCGCCAGCAGCTCTGGCAGGGGCACACGTAGCAATGAGCAGTTCTTC. It specifies CASSSGRGTRSNEQFF.

The CDR3 is CASRMTDSNTGELFF. Written as DNA, the CDR3 is TGTGCCAGCAGGATGACAGACTCGAACACCGGGGAGCTGTTTTTT. The V call is TRBV2, the J call TRBJ2-2, with a possible D match to TRBD1 (5 bases). CDR3 length: 15 amino acids. In germline, CDR1 is SNHLY, CDR2 FYNNEI. Trimming took 6 bases from V and 0 from J, leaving 11 bases between them.

The gene calls are TRBV30 and TRBJ2-7; the match to TRBD1 covers 7 bases. Germline loops: CDR1 GTSNPN, CDR2 SVGIG (reference sequence). After removal of 2 bases from V and 0 bases from J, the junction contained 7 bases not matched to a gene. The CDR3 is 15 residues long. This CDR3 reads CAWSPTGRSSYEQYF. The CDR3 DNA reads TGTGCCTGGAGTCCGACAGGGCGATCCTCCTACGAGCAGTACTTC.

The chain employs TRBV19 and TRBJ2-1; weak D call: TRBD1 (5 bases). The CDR3 runs 10 residues. Germline CDR1 reads LNHDA; CDR2 reads SQIVND (reference sequence). The V end was cut by 8 bases, the J end by 11 bases, with 10 bases between. Here the CDR3 reads CASGATQQFF. Written as DNA, the CDR3 is TGTGCCAGTGGGGCCACCCAGCAGTTCTTC.

The chain uses TRBV7-9 and TRBJ1-1, with D perhaps matching TRBD1 (6 bases). Trimming left V 5 bases short and J 4 bases short, with 8 bases between. The germline V gene has CDR1 SEHNR and CDR2 FQNEAQ (reference sequence). CDR3 length: 12 amino acids. The CDR3 spells CASSQGFTEAFF. The CDR3 DNA reads as TGTGCCAGCAGCCAGGGGTTCACTGAAGCTTTCTTT. The full variable domain, rest sourced from reference TRBV7-9 and TRBJ1-1, is DTGVSQNPRHKITKRGQNVTFRCDPISEHNRLYWYRQTLGQGPEFLTYFQNEAQLEKSRLLSDRFSAERPKGSFSTLEIQRTEQGDSAMYLCASSQGFTEAFFGQGTRLTVV.

This clone was detected many times. This chain connects TRBV3-1 (or the pseudogene TRBV3-2) to TRBJ2-7; 7 bases align to TRBD2. The germline V gene has CDR1 LGHDT and CDR2 YNNKEL (reference sequence). This CDR3 is 14 amino acids long. V lost 1 base to trimming and J lost 7 bases; unmatched junction nucleotides: 7. The CDR3 here is CASSQVGAGREQYF. For the CDR3, the DNA is TGTGCCAGCAGCCAAGTAGGAGCGGGACGGGAGCAGTACTTC.

The rearrangement links TRBV6-5 to TRBJ2-1; perhaps TRBD1 as D (5 bases). CDR3 length equals 14 residues. Deletions cut 3 bases from V and 7 bases from J, with 13 bases between. Germline CDR1 reads MNHEY; CDR2 reads SVGAGI. CDR3 nucleotide sequence: TGTGCCAGCAGTTATTGGGCAGGGCGTAATGAGCAGTTCTTC. Amino acids: CASSYWAGRNEQFF.

The J gene is TRBJ1-4, the V gene TRBV7-2; D might be TRBD1 (5 bases). This CDR3 has 14 amino acids. Germline V gene data show CDR1 as SGHTA and CDR2 as FQGNSA. Trimming shortened V by 8 bases and J by 5 bases, and 15 bases separated the two germline ends. The CDR3 bases are TGTGCCAGCTCCCGTCAGGGATTCAATGAAAAACTGTTTTTT. Its translation is CASSRQGFNEKLFF.